One sample yielded the 25 T cell receptor beta chains listed below, sequenced in a study of cytomegalovirus exposure and HLA in healthy donors. The PCR contained 60 Vbeta and 13 Jbeta primers. Data came from immunoSEQ multiplex PCR; TCRdb stores just in-frame clones and leaves some out. This table holds about 120,000 clones. The source material was PBMCs. The origin of the receptors is a man aged 18 to 35 in good health and CMV-seronegative.

The J gene is TRBJ1-1, the V gene TRBV5-1; D might be TRBD1 (6 bases). V lost 0 bases, J lost 0 bases, and 12 bases lay in between. From germline, CDR1 is SGHRS and CDR2 YFSETQ. CDR3 length equals 16 residues. The CDR3: CASSLDGQQMNTEAFF. CDR3 coding DNA: TGCGCCAGCAGCTTGGACGGACAGCAGATGAACACTGAAGCTTTCTTT.

The J gene is TRBJ1-1, the V gene TRBV18; the match to TRBD1 covers 7 bases. CDR3 length: 14 amino acids. With V trimmed by 3 bases and J by 6 bases, 7 bases remained unmatched. CDR1 is KGHSH, CDR2 LQKENI, per germline. CDR3 coding DNA: TGTGCCAGCTCACCTACAGGGGTTAAGTCTGAAGCTTTCTTT. Its translation is CASSPTGVKSEAFF. Complete variable domain (other parts from reference TRBV18 and TRBJ1-1): NAGVMQNPRHLVRRRGQEARLRCSPMKGHSHVYWYRQLPEEGLKFMVYLQKENIIDESGMPKERFSAEFPKEGPSILRIQQVVRGDSAAYFCASSPTGVKSEAFFGQGTRLTVV.

The rearrangement uses TRBV6-6 and TRBJ2-5, with a tentative D call TRBD1 (6 bases). This CDR3 spans 15 amino acids. With 5 bases removed from V and 1 base from J, the gap between germline ends came to 14 bases. Germline CDR1 MNHNY, CDR2 SVGAGI (reference sequence). The CDR3 nucleotides read TGTGCCAGCAGTATGACAGGAGTAACCCAAGAGACCCAGTACTTC. Translating it yields CASSMTGVTQETQYF.

This chain links TRBV5-1 with TRBJ2-5; TRBD1 matches 10 bases. The J call could be wrong; TRBJ2-7 is a better fit for the DNA end. Germline lookup yields CDR1 SGHRS and CDR2 YFSETQ. The CDR3 sequence is 14 residues long. CDR3 DNA sequence: TGCGCCAGCAGCACCGGGACAGGGGTTTACGAGCAGTACTTC. Its translation: CASSTGTGVYEQYF.

The V and J genes are TRBV19 and TRBJ2-3; 9 bases agree with TRBD2. The CDR3 extends over 16 amino acids. Germline-derived CDR1 and CDR2 are LNHDA and SQIVND (reference sequence). V lost 5 bases and J lost 4; bases outside the gene matches: 10. The CDR3 sequence: CASSGTAGGAPDTQYF. CDR3 sequence (DNA): TGTGCCAGTAGTGGAACGGCGGGGGGGGCGCCAGATACGCAGTATTTT.

The CDR3 DNA follows: TGTGCCAGCAGGGTGGAACGGGGGGGGTTGAGCACTGAAGCTTTCTTT. It translates to CASRVERGGLSTEAFF. The chain couples TRBV25-1 to TRBJ1-1, with a possible D match to TRBD1 (5 bases). V lost 6 bases to trimming and J lost 4 bases, with 21 bases between them. The CDR3 is 16 amino acids. CDR1 is MGHDK and CDR2 is SYGVNS in the germline V gene. The variable domain in full, with the rest retrieved from reference TRBV25-1 and TRBJ1-1, is EADIYQTPRYLVIGTGKKITLECSQTMGHDKMYWYQQDPGMELHLIHYSYGVNSTEKGDLSSESTVSRIRTEHFPLTLESARPSHTSQYLCASRVERGGLSTEAFFGQGTRLTVV.

This sequence joins TRBV23-1 and TRBJ2-4; D perhaps matches TRBD2 (7 bases). TRBV23-1 is classed as an ORF, of uncertain function. The CDR3 has 14 amino acids. The ends were cut back, 4 bases at V and 6 bases at J, with 13 bases in the middle. In nucleotides, the CDR3 is TGCGCCAGCAGTCGGGGGGGCAGAGGAAACATTCAGTACTTC. Residues: CASSRGGRGNIQYF.

V usage is TRBV9 and J usage is TRBJ1-2; no clear D gene. This CDR3 region has 15 residues. V lost 0 bases to trimming and J lost 4 bases, with 13 bases between them. Germline CDR1 SGDLS, CDR2 YYNGEE. The CDR3 DNA sequence: TGTGCCAGCAGCGTAGAGATAGGGAGTGGCTATGGCTACACCTTC. This sequence encodes CASSVEIGSGYGYTF.

The chain carries TRBV27 and TRBJ1-5; D may be TRBD1 (6 bases). This CDR3 comprises 15 residues. Per germline, CDR1 MNHEY and CDR2 SMNVEV (reference sequence). V lost 4 bases and J lost 4, with 14 bases in between. The CDR3 bases are TGTGCCAGCAGTTCGCAACAGGGACCGAATCAGCCCCAGCATTTT. Protein sequence: CASSSQQGPNQPQHF.

The gene calls are TRBV5-1 and TRBJ1-1, with TRBD1 matching over 8 bases. The trim removed 4 bases at V and 2 bases at J, leaving 7 bases unmatched. The CDR3 is 15 amino acids. Germline V lookup: CDR1 SGHRS, CDR2 YFSETQ. This CDR3 reads CASSGRQGRNTEAFF. The CDR3, as DNA: TGCGCCAGCAGCGGGAGACAGGGGAGAAACACTGAAGCTTTCTTT.

The chain links TRBV27 to TRBJ2-5; 10 bases map to TRBD2. After removal of 4 bases from V and 4 bases from J, the junction contained 9 bases not matched to a gene. Germline CDR1 and CDR2: MNHEY and SMNVEV (reference sequence). The CDR3 runs 16 residues. Here the CDR3 DNA reads TGTGCCAGCAGTTCAGGACTAGCGGTCCTGTCAGAGACCCAGTACTTC. The encoded protein is CASSSGLAVLSETQYF.

This chain joins TRBV5-1 and TRBJ2-3; the D gene is possibly TRBD2 (6 bases). With 7 bases removed from V and 4 bases from J, the gap between germline ends came to 16 bases. This CDR3 comprises 14 residues. Looked up from germline, CDR1 is SGHRS and CDR2 is YFSETQ. CDR3 DNA sequence: TGCGCCAGCGCGGCGTCGGGGGATGCAGATACGCAGTATTTT. Encoded protein: CASAASGDADTQYF.

The chain is built from TRBV13 and TRBJ1-6; TRBD1 matches 8 bases. Germline CDR1 is PRHDT and CDR2 is FYEKMQ (reference sequence). V was clipped by 0 bases and J by 7 bases; unmatched bases: 14. This CDR3 is built from 19 residues. The CDR3 sequence: CASSLGWKGPGQENSPLHF. CDR3 coding DNA: TGTGCCAGCAGCTTAGGGTGGAAGGGTCCGGGACAGGAGAATTCACCCCTCCACTTT.

The genes are TRBV9 and TRBJ1-3; TRBD1 agrees at 8 bases. Germline V lookup: CDR1 SGDLS, CDR2 YYNGEE. The CDR3 extends over 18 amino acids. V was clipped by 0 bases and J by 0 bases; unmatched bases: 8. The CDR3 coding sequence is TGTGCCAGCAGCGTAGGCACAGGGGGAATAAGCTCTGGAAACACCATATATTTT. This codes for CASSVGTGGISSGNTIYF. Together with reference TRBV9 and TRBJ1-3, the CDR3 gives the full variable domain: DSGVTQTPKHLITATGQRVTLRCSPRSGDLSVYWYQQSLDQGLQFLIQYYNGEERAKGNILERFSAQQFPDLHSELNLSSLELGDSALYFCASSVGTGGISSGNTIYFGEGSWLTVV.

V and J are TRBV27 and TRBJ1-3, with no clear D. V was pared by 5 bases and J by 0 bases, with 14 bases between. The CDR3 extends over 16 amino acids. Germline CDR1 reads MNHEY; CDR2 reads SMNVEV (reference sequence). The CDR3 is CASSARGWGSGNTIYF. CDR3 DNA sequence: TGTGCCAGCAGTGCCCGGGGTTGGGGCTCTGGAAACACCATATATTTT.

J is TRBJ2-3 and V is TRBV28; D not certain. This CDR3 comprises 13 residues. Germline V gene sequence: CDR1 MDHEN, CDR2 SYDVKM. The V end lost 5 bases, the J end lost 0 bases, and 6 bases lay between the germline ends. Here the CDR3 reads CASSLLSTDTQYF. The CDR3 bases are TGTGCCAGCAGTCTTCTTAGCACAGATACGCAGTATTTT.

This chain uses TRBV27 with TRBJ2-1; no reliable D call. There are 13 residues in the CDR3. Germline V gene data show CDR1 as MNHEY and CDR2 as SMNVEV (reference sequence). The germline V and J ends were trimmed by 2 bases and 6 bases, with 8 bases remaining between them. DNA for the CDR3: TGTGCCAGCAGTTTACCAGGAACCAATGAGCAGTTCTTC. Encoded protein: CASSLPGTNEQFF.

This chain connects TRBV14 to TRBJ1-2, with a tentative D call TRBD1 (5 bases). The CDR3 is 13 amino acids. CDR1 and CDR2 from the germline V gene are SGHDN and FVKESK. V dropped 4 bases and J dropped 8 bases, with 14 bases sitting between them. The chain's CDR3 is CASSPGGPLGYTF. The DNA for the CDR3 is TGTGCCAGCAGCCCGGGGGGTCCCCTGGGCTACACCTTC.

This chain joins TRBV11-1 and TRBJ1-1; 9 bases match TRBD1. The CDR3 is 14 residues long. Germline loops: CDR1 SGHAT, CDR2 FQDESV (reference sequence). V lost 4 bases and J lost 6; bases outside the gene matches: 6. Here the CDR3 DNA reads TGTGCCAGCAGCTCCGGGACAGGGTCTTCTGAAGCTTTCTTT. As protein: CASSSGTGSSEAFF.

This chain links TRBV12-5 with TRBJ1-1, with D possibly TRBD1 on 5 matching bases. This CDR3 is built from 13 residues. V was pared by 5 bases and J by 4 bases, with 11 bases between. The germline V gene encodes CDR1 LGHNT and CDR2 FRNRAP. The CDR3 DNA reads as TGTGCTAGTGGTCGGGCGGGGGGCACTGAAGCTTTCTTT. Protein: CASGRAGGTEAFF.

The J gene is TRBJ2-7, the V gene TRBV9; tentative D call: TRBD1 (6 bases). CDR3 length equals 15 residues. Germline values: CDR1 SGDLS, CDR2 YYNGEE. Trimming removed 4 bases at V and 1 base at J, with 15 bases between. CDR3 nucleotides: TGTGCCAGCAGCCCAGAGGACAGAAATTCCTACGAGCAGTACTTC. Translation gives CASSPEDRNSYEQYF. The full variable domain, completed using reference TRBV9 and TRBJ2-7, is DSGVTQTPKHLITATGQRVTLRCSPRSGDLSVYWYQQSLDQGLQFLIQYYNGEERAKGNILERFSAQQFPDLHSELNLSSLELGDSALYFCASSPEDRNSYEQYFGPGTRLTVT.

The chain couples TRBV18 to TRBJ1-3; D might be TRBD1 (6 bases). The CDR3 covers 13 residues. The germline V gene encodes CDR1 KGHSH and CDR2 LQKENI. The germline V and J ends were trimmed by 2 bases and 8 bases, with 10 bases remaining between them. CDR3 nucleotides: TGTGCCAGCTCACCAAATTCAGGGGACACCATATATTTT. Encoded protein: CASSPNSGDTIYF.

The V gene is TRBV27, the J gene TRBJ2-1; 8 bases are shared with TRBD1. V shed 1 base, J shed 7 bases, and the junction held 3 bases outside the gene matches. This CDR3 comprises 14 residues. Germline CDR1 MNHEY, CDR2 SMNVEV (reference sequence). The CDR3: CASSLYTGGNEQFF. The CDR3 nucleotides are TGTGCCAGCAGTTTATATACAGGGGGAAATGAGCAGTTCTTC.

The V gene is TRBV6-1, the J gene TRBJ2-5, with 9 nucleotides matching TRBD1. The J call may be mistaken, given a closer DNA end match to TRBJ2-7. Germline CDR1 is MNHNS and CDR2 is SASEGT. The CDR3 covers 15 residues. As DNA, the CDR3 is TGTGCCAGCAGTGAAGCGACAGGGGGCTCCTACGAGCAGTACTTC. Its translation: CASSEATGGSYEQYF.

The CDR3 nucleotides read TGCGCCAGCAGTGTACAGCGGAACTCCTACGAGCAGTACTTC. Residues: CASSVQRNSYEQYF. The chain recombines TRBV10-1 with TRBJ2-7, with D possibly being TRBD2 (5 bases). The germline V and J ends were trimmed by 4 bases and 0 bases, with 10 bases remaining between them. From germline, CDR1 is WNHNN and CDR2 SYGVQD (reference sequence). There are 14 residues in the CDR3.